This entry lists 8 T cell receptor beta chains sequenced from one sample in a study of molecular identifiers for immune sequencing clone quantification. TCRdb reanalysed the PCR reads using MiXCR and keeps one entry per CDR3 protein. The sample holds 60,000 to 70,000 distinct CDR3 sequences; around 17% are singletons and the top ten take 1.4% to 1.5%. Sequences were obtained from naive CD8+ T cells from blood, with Jurkat cell RNA spiked in. Subset here: FACS-sorted CD8+CD4-CCR7+CD45RA+ naive T cells. Source of these receptors: a human donor in good health. Some libraries in this study had Jurkat cell RNA spiked in.

This clonotype was detected many times. The chain links TRBV11-3 to TRBJ1-1; D remains ambiguous. The V gene lost 1 base and the J gene lost 6 bases, with 9 bases spanning the gap. The length of the CDR3 is 13 residues. Germline assignment: CDR1 SGHNT and CDR2 YENEEA. The CDR3, as DNA: TGTGCCAGCAGCTTAGCCCAGGACCCTGAAGCTTTCTTT. This sequence encodes CASSLAQDPEAFF.

Details on this clonotype: This may be a read error, as it is one base from a much larger clone. V gene TRBV5-6 combines with J gene TRBJ2-7, with 9 bases that match TRBD1. Looked up from germline, CDR1 is SGHDT and CDR2 is YYEEEE. The CDR3 has 15 residues. The CDR3 region is CASGLTTGGSYEQYF. The CDR3, as DNA: TGTGCCAGCGGCTTGACGACAGGGGGTTCCTACGAGCAGTACTTC.

Comments on this clonotype: This may be a read error: a much more frequent sequence differs by one nucleotide. The J gene is TRBJ2-7, the V gene TRBV5-3; 7 bases line up with TRBD1. TRBV5-3 is an open reading frame whose function is uncertain. The J segment lost 6 bases and the V segment lost 8 bases, leaving 14 bases of the junction unmatched. The CDR3 is 14 residues long. Here the CDR3 reads CASSAGTVVCEQYF. The CDR3 DNA follows: TGTGCCAGCAGCGCCGGGACAGTTGTGTGCGAGCAGTACTTC.

As regards this clonotype: Being one base from a much bigger clone, this may be a read error. The chain employs TRBV4-1 and TRBJ2-7; possible D gene TRBD2, 6 bases. V was pared by 5 bases and J by 9 bases, with 11 bases between. Germline V gene lookup returns CDR1 MGHRA and CDR2 YSYEKL. The CDR3 consists of 11 residues. The CDR3 coding sequence is TGCGCCAGCAGCTTACGGGGGACGCAGTACTTC. It translates to CASSLRGTQYF.

Note on this clonotype: A much bigger clone sits one base away, suggesting this may be a read error. The genes are TRBV27 and TRBJ2-7; TRBD1 aligns across 7 bases. This CDR3 is 15 amino acids long. Germline lookup yields CDR1 MNHEY and CDR2 SMNVEV (reference sequence). The CDR3 is CASSFQGTGVYGQYF. In nucleotides, the CDR3 is TGTGCCAGCAGTTTTCAGGGTACAGGGGTGTACGGGCAGTACTTC.

This clonotype was observed many times. The V call is TRBV7-2, the J call TRBJ2-3; D not certain. The CDR3 spans 13 residues. Germline loops: CDR1 SGHTA, CDR2 FQGNSA. V dropped 5 bases and J dropped 9 bases, with 15 bases sitting between them. The CDR3 DNA is TGTGCCAGCAGCCCCCTGGACCCGAGAACGCAGTATTTT. Amino acids: CASSPLDPRTQYF.

A word on this clonotype: A much larger clone sits a single nucleotide away, making a read error possible. The conserved phenylalanine or tryptophan is not found at the CDR3 terminus, so this likely reflects a read error. This chain links TRBV12-3 or TRBV12-4 with TRBJ2-1; D unclear. V was clipped by 8 bases and J by 9 bases, with 17 bases between them. The CDR3 runs to 13 residues. This CDR3 reads CASGSIGWGEQFL. CDR3 coding DNA: TGTGCCAGCGGATCAATAGGTTGGGGTGAGCAGTTCCTC.

This clonotype was detected ten times or more. V usage is TRBV7-9 and J usage is TRBJ2-3; 8 nucleotides align to TRBD1. Germline lookup yields CDR1 SEHNR and CDR2 FQNEAQ (reference sequence). The CDR3 loop spans 14 amino acids. With V trimmed by 4 bases and J by 5 bases, 5 bases remained unmatched. CDR3 DNA sequence: TGTGCCAGCAGCTCCCAGGGGGCCAGAGATACGCAGTATTTT. Translating gives CASSSQGARDTQYF.